Below are 27 T cell receptor beta chains sequenced from a single sample in a study of Ad26.COV2.S vaccination and SARS-CoV-2 variants. Treatment here: some 20 received Ad26.COV2.S at low or high dose, single or two shots; about 5 received placebo; per-sample allocation not given. Material that was analyzed had been drawn on day 63 after the first vaccine or placebo injection. Generated by immunoSEQ multiplex PCR, the TCRdb table keeps only in-frame clones and is missing some. The repertoire consists of a few hundred thousand clones, with approximately 87% occurring once and the leading ten covering under 4%. Sequenced material: peripheral blood, taken in a trial of Ad26.COV2.S vaccine versus placebo. The source of these receptors is a person between 18 and 65 years old who received the Ad26.COV2.S COVID-19 vaccine or a placebo.

The chain links TRBV5-1 to TRBJ1-2; D is unclear. CDR3 length: 14 amino acids. Trimming shortened V by 2 bases and J by 3 bases, and 11 bases separated the two germline ends. Germline V gene sequence: CDR1 SGHRS, CDR2 YFSETQ. Here the CDR3 reads CASSLGPNDYGYTF. In DNA, the CDR3 is TGCGCCAGCAGCTTAGGTCCTAACGACTATGGCTACACCTTC. The whole variable domain, remainder taken from reference TRBV5-1 and TRBJ1-2, is KAGVTQTPRYLIKTRGQQVTLSCSPISGHRSVSWYQQTPGQGLQFLFEYFSETQRNKGNFPGRFSGRQFSNSRSEMNVSTLELGDSALYLCASSLGPNDYGYTFGSGTRLTVV.

The V gene is TRBV6-6, the J gene TRBJ1-2; TRBD1 matches 7 bases. The germline CDR1 and CDR2 sequences are MNHNY and SVGAGI (reference sequence). CDR3 length: 13 residues. J lost 6 bases, V lost 6 bases, and 7 bases had no gene match. The CDR3 bases are TGTGCCAGCAGACCCGACAGGGATGATGGCTACACCTTC. This encodes CASRPDRDDGYTF.

CDR3 sequence reads: CASSLEGSGQYQHF. The CDR3 DNA is TGTGCCAGCAGCCTGGAAGGGTCGGGCCAGTACCAGCATTTT. The chain employs TRBV5-6 and TRBJ1-5; D not certain. Trimming cost V 4 bases and J 12 bases, with 20 bases left between them. Per the germline V gene, CDR1 is SGHDT and CDR2 is YYEEEE. This CDR3 is built from 14 residues. Filled out from reference TRBV5-6 and TRBJ1-5, the complete variable domain reads DAGVTQSPTHLIKTRGQQVTLRCSPKSGHDTVSWYQQALGQGPQFIFQYYEEEERQRGNFPDRFSGHQFPNYSSELNVNALLLGDSALYLCASSLEGSGQYQHFGDGTRLSIL.

The chain uses TRBV27 and TRBJ2-6; possible D gene TRBD2, 5 bases. The CDR3 has 19 residues. The germline V and J ends were trimmed by 4 bases and 0 bases, with 19 bases remaining between them. From germline, CDR1 is MNHEY and CDR2 SMNVEV (reference sequence). In nucleotides, the CDR3 is TGTGCCAGCAGTTCACTGCGACCTAGCTCGGGCTCTGGGGCCAACGTCCTGACTTTC. Protein sequence: CASSSLRPSSGSGANVLTF.

The genes are TRBV7-9 and TRBJ1-4; no firm D call. The CDR3 is 14 amino acids. The ends were cut back, 2 bases at V and 5 bases at J, with 9 bases in the middle. Germline V lookup: CDR1 SEHNR, CDR2 FQNEAQ (reference sequence). The CDR3 here is CASSLIQNNEKLFF. For the CDR3, the DNA is TGTGCCAGCAGCTTAATACAGAACAATGAAAAACTGTTTTTT.

The V gene is TRBV9, the J gene TRBJ2-5; 8 bases are shared with TRBD1. Germline-derived CDR1 and CDR2 are SGDLS and YYNGEE. The CDR3 extends over 15 amino acids. Trimming cost V 0 bases and J 5 bases; bases outside gene matches: 6. The CDR3 DNA sequence: TGTGCCAGCAGCGTAGCCCCGACAGGGGAGGAGACCCAGTACTTC. This gives the protein CASSVAPTGEETQYF.

The chain couples TRBV6-6 to TRBJ1-2, with a possible D match to TRBD1 (6 bases). Germline CDR1 is MNHNY and CDR2 is SVGAGI (reference sequence). The CDR3 sequence is 13 residues long. Trimming took 7 bases from V and 6 from J, leaving 15 bases between them. The CDR3 DNA reads TGTGCCAGCACCTCCGGAAAGGGGGATGGCTACACCTTC. The encoded protein is CASTSGKGDGYTF.

The V and J genes are TRBV3-1 (or the pseudogene TRBV3-2) and TRBJ2-1; D unresolved. Between the trimmed V and J ends, which lost 0 bases and 8 bases, there was a span of 11 bases. Germline V lookup: CDR1 LGHDT, CDR2 YNNKEL (reference sequence). The CDR3 extends over 14 amino acids. Here the CDR3 reads CASSQEGRGDEQFF. DNA of the CDR3: TGTGCCAGCAGCCAAGAAGGGCGAGGCGATGAGCAGTTCTTC.

The rearrangement uses TRBV19 and TRBJ1-1; maybe TRBD1 (5 bases). Germline CDR1 is LNHDA and CDR2 is SQIVND (reference sequence). The length of the CDR3 is 14 residues. The V and J ends lost 3 bases and 5 bases respectively, with 13 bases between them. The CDR3 is CASSMIPEGTEAFF. CDR3 in DNA: TGTGCCAGTAGTATGATACCAGAGGGGACTGAAGCTTTCTTT. Variable domain in full (rest from reference TRBV19 and TRBJ1-1): DGGITQSPKYLFRKEGQNVTLSCEQNLNHDAMYWYRQDPGQGLRLIYYSQIVNDFQKGDIAEGYSVSREKKESFPLTVTSAQKNPTAFYLCASSMIPEGTEAFFGQGTRLTVV.

The chain is built from TRBV7-3 and TRBJ2-5; D gene unclear. Germline V gene lookup returns CDR1 SGHTA and CDR2 FQGTGA. Trimming removed 0 bases at V and 2 bases at J, with 7 bases between. CDR3 length: 14 residues. The DNA of the CDR3 is TGTGCCAGCAGCTTAACAGGGTCACAAGAGACCCAGTACTTC. It is translated as CASSLTGSQETQYF.

A note on this clone: This same CDR3 is encoded by further DNA sequences in the sample. J is TRBJ2-7 and V is TRBV25-1; no reliable D call. The CDR3 covers 11 residues. Germline assignment: CDR1 MGHDK and CDR2 SYGVNS. V was shortened by 2 bases and J by 3 bases, with 2 bases between the two germline ends. This CDR3 reads CASSEIYEQYF. CDR3 nucleotides: TGTGCCAGCAGTGAAATCTACGAGCAGTACTTC.

V is TRBV2 and J is TRBJ2-5; a weak D match, TRBD2 (6 bases). Germline CDR1 is SNHLY and CDR2 is FYNNEI. The CDR3 is made up of 14 amino acids. V lost 1 base, J lost 8 bases, and 14 bases lay in between. The CDR3 loop is CASSEVWGGDTQYF. DNA for the CDR3: TGTGCCAGCAGTGAAGTATGGGGCGGGGACACCCAGTACTTC.

The chain is built from TRBV10-2 and TRBJ2-5; D may be TRBD2 (5 bases). The CDR3 length is 12 residues. The germline V gene has CDR1 WSHSY and CDR2 SAAADI. Trimming removed 6 bases from V and 3 bases from J, with 8 bases in between. The CDR3 protein is CASSLAEETQYF. CDR3 in DNA: TGCGCCAGCAGCCTAGCTGAAGAGACCCAGTACTTC.

This chain uses TRBV10-1 with TRBJ1-2; D unresolved. The CDR3 is 13 residues long. With 3 bases removed from V and 6 bases from J, the gap between germline ends came to 11 bases. The germline CDR1 and CDR2 sequences are WNHNN and SYGVQD (reference sequence). The DNA of the CDR3 is TGCGCCAGCAGTGAACGGGAGGCTGATGGCTACACCTTC. Protein product: CASSEREADGYTF.

This clone appeared a single time. V is TRBV7-9 and J is TRBJ2-1; TRBD1 agrees at 7 bases. CDR1 is SEHNR and CDR2 is FQNEAQ in the germline V gene (reference sequence). With 5 bases clipped from V and 0 bases from J, the junction kept 10 bases outside the gene matches. The CDR3 runs 17 residues. The CDR3 reads CASSLGGARSSYNEQFF. The CDR3 nucleotides read TGTGCCAGCAGCCTAGGGGGCGCTAGGAGCTCCTACAATGAGCAGTTCTTC.

This clone has just a few counts. V and J are TRBV5-4 and TRBJ1-6; the D gene is possibly TRBD1 (5 bases). Germline CDR1 is SGHNT and CDR2 is YYREEE (reference sequence). V lost 5 bases and J lost 10, with 10 bases in between. The CDR3 spans 12 residues. In nucleotides, the CDR3 is TGTGCCAGCAGTCTGGGGGAATCACCCCTCCACTTT. As protein: CASSLGESPLHF.

V and J are TRBV5-8 and TRBJ2-2, with TRBD2 matching 8 bases. Germline assignment: CDR1 SGHTS and CDR2 YDEGEE. V lost 0 bases to trimming and J lost 6 bases; unmatched junction nucleotides: 7. The CDR3 totals 16 residues. Here the CDR3 DNA reads TGTGCCAGCAGCTTGGGAGCGGGAGCAATCGCCGGGGAGCTGTTTTTT. Amino acid sequence: CASSLGAGAIAGELFF.

CDR3 bases: TGTGCCAGCAGTCCGAGCGTGATAAGGTCCTCTGGAAACACCATATATTTT. This translates into CASSPSVIRSSGNTIYF. The V gene is TRBV2, the J gene TRBJ1-3; D remains ambiguous. The CDR3 covers 17 residues. The V end was cut by 5 bases, the J end by 0 bases, with 17 bases between. CDR1 is SNHLY, CDR2 FYNNEI, per germline. The complete variable domain, with remaining parts taken from reference TRBV2 and TRBJ1-3, reads EPEVTQTPSHQVTQMGQEVILRCVPISNHLYFYWYRQILGQKVEFLVSFYNNEISEKSEIFDDQFSVERPDGSNFTLKIRSTKLEDSAMYFCASSPSVIRSSGNTIYFGEGSWLTVV.

The chain joins TRBV6-5 to TRBJ2-7, with 10 bases lining up with TRBD1. The CDR3 has 14 amino acids. Losses at the gene ends were 6 bases for V and 2 bases for J; bases not matched to a gene: 4. Germline values: CDR1 MNHEY, CDR2 SVGAGI. The CDR3 region has the DNA TGTGCCAGCAGCGGGACAGGGGAAACCTACGAGCAGTACTTC. It codes for CASSGTGETYEQYF.

This chain uses TRBV14 with TRBJ2-2; 8 bases line up with TRBD2. The V and J ends lost 5 bases and 2 bases, in that order; junction bases with no gene match: 10. CDR1 SGHDN and CDR2 FVKESK come from the germline V gene. This CDR3 region has 17 residues. As DNA, the CDR3 is TGTGCCAGCAGCACGATAACTAGCGGTTATAACACCGGGGAGCTGTTTTTT. It encodes CASSTITSGYNTGELFF. Together with reference TRBV14 and TRBJ2-2, the CDR3 gives the full variable domain: EAGVTQFPSHSVIEKGQTVTLRCDPISGHDNLYWYRRVMGKEIKFLLHFVKESKQDESGMPNNRFLAERTGGTYSTLKVQPAELEDSGVYFCASSTITSGYNTGELFFGEGSRLTVL.

The J gene is TRBJ2-1, the V gene TRBV9; no reliable D call. Germline V gives CDR1 SGDLS, CDR2 YYNGEE. V lost 0 bases and J lost 6, with 1 base in between. The CDR3 length is 11 residues. CDR3 sequence: CASSVANEQFF. The CDR3, as DNA: TGTGCCAGCAGCGTAGCCAATGAGCAGTTCTTC.

CDR3 residues: CASRGHSGNTIYF. CDR3 in DNA: TGTGCCAGCAGGGGCCACTCTGGAAACACCATATATTTT. The chain links TRBV2 to TRBJ1-3, with D unclear. The germline V gene encodes CDR1 SNHLY and CDR2 FYNNEI. This CDR3 is 13 amino acids long. The V gene lost 6 bases and the J gene lost 0 bases, with 6 bases spanning the gap.

The chain recombines TRBV5-4 with TRBJ2-7, with TRBD2 matching over 13 bases. The CDR3 sequence is 18 residues long. V dropped 3 bases and J dropped 5; count of bases not matched to a gene: 14. Germline CDR1 and CDR2: SGHNT and YYREEE (reference sequence). The CDR3 sequence is CASSSPRTSGSPAHEQYF. The CDR3, as DNA: TGTGCCAGCAGCTCCCCCCGGACTAGCGGGAGCCCGGCCCACGAGCAGTACTTC.

The chain links TRBV3-1 (or the pseudogene TRBV3-2) to TRBJ2-7, with 7 nucleotides matching TRBD2. Germline CDR1 reads LGHDT; CDR2 reads YNNKEL (reference sequence). V lost 0 bases to trimming and J lost 3 bases; unmatched junction nucleotides: 2. This CDR3 is 14 amino acids long. As DNA, the CDR3 is TGTGCCAGCAGCCAAGAGAGCGGGATCTACGAGCAGTACTTC. It specifies CASSQESGIYEQYF.

This sequence joins TRBV10-3 and TRBJ2-5; 8 nucleotides line up with TRBD1. The CDR3 loop spans 14 amino acids. The V gene end was trimmed by 5 bases and the J gene end by 5 bases; junction bases not matched to a gene: 7. Germline V gene sequence: CDR1 ENHRY, CDR2 SYGVKD. The CDR3 region is CAISPDRGWETQYF. The CDR3 nucleotides are TGTGCCATCAGTCCCGACAGGGGTTGGGAGACCCAGTACTTC.

The rearrangement links TRBV19 to TRBJ2-2, with 9 bases aligning to TRBD1. The CDR3 has 15 amino acids. Germline CDR1 and CDR2: LNHDA and SQIVND (reference sequence). J gave up 5 bases and V 10 bases, and 11 bases lay outside the gene matches. The CDR3 loop reads CATSRDRVRTGELFF. The CDR3 DNA is TGTGCCACCTCAAGGGACAGGGTCAGAACCGGGGAGCTGTTTTTT.

V gene TRBV5-1 combines with J gene TRBJ1-1; D gene unclear. Per germline, CDR1 SGHRS and CDR2 YFSETQ. The germline V and J ends were trimmed by 3 bases and 1 base, with 10 bases remaining between them. There are 14 residues in the CDR3. The CDR3 protein is CASSSDNPNTEAFF. The CDR3 DNA follows: TGCGCCAGCAGCTCTGACAACCCGAACACTGAAGCTTTCTTT.